This is a list of T cell receptor beta chains from one sample in a study of blood T cell repertoires in COVID-19. The assay was immunoSEQ multiplex PCR, and TCRdb's table has in-frame clones only and misses some. Among over 50,000 clones listed, about 87% were seen once. Source material: peripheral blood. The receptor source for this set is a man in his sixties with acute or convalescent COVID-19. Each CDR3 is given with its conserved first and last residue. Expanded clones are given a class, and other clones once, few, many or no size at all.

TRBV6-6	.	CASKQAQGINEKLFF
TRBV30	.	CAWSVLGGSTDTQYF
TRBV16	.	CASSQFGTGGTAFF
TRBV10-1	.	CASSRSRNTDTQYF
TRBV4-3	.	CASSQEGRGTEAFF
TRBV7-9	.	CASSGTREAKANYGYTF
TRBV6-5	.	CASSSTGGFYGYTF
TRBV24-1	few	CATSDVGGDYRTGELFF
TRBV13	once	CASSLVGNDEQYF
TRBV7-2	.	CASSLYLVGGGYTF